The rows below give T cell receptor beta chains drawn from one sample of a study of shared clonotypes between healthy human individuals. Sequenced by immunoSEQ multiplex PCR; TCRdb stores in-frame clones only, minus some. Of about 1.1 million clones in the sample, approximately 80% were seen once. Sequenced material: memory CD4+ T cells from PBMCs. These receptors originate from a man younger than 30 in good health. Some clones in this sample may be carry-over from other donors' samples. The CDR3 runs from the conserved cysteine through the conserved F or W. D genes are given only for firm matches. Rows give clone size only sometimes, using once, few, many, or a class for an expanded clone.

clone size	V gene	D gene	J gene	CDR3 protein	CDR3 DNA
few	TRBV4-3	NA	TRBJ1-2	CASSQDFSSLGYGYTF	TGCGCCAGCAGCCAAGATTTTAGCAGTCTGGGCTATGGCTACACCTTC
NA	TRBV27	TRBD2	TRBJ2-1	CASRGLAGRNEQFF	TGTGCCAGCAGGGGACTAGCAGGGAGAAATGAGCAGTTCTTC
NA	TRBV28	NA	TRBJ1-4	CASSLWGAATNEKLFF	TGTGCCAGCAGTCTGTGGGGGGCCGCAACTAATGAAAAACTGTTTTTT
few	TRBV11-2	NA	TRBJ1-1	CASSFWERPDTEAFF	TGTGCCAGCAGCTTCTGGGAACGTCCGGACACTGAAGCTTTCTTT
NA	TRBV12-5	TRBD2	TRBJ2-4	CASAGLAENIQYF	TGTGCTAGTGCGGGACTAGCGGAAAACATTCAGTACTTC
NA	TRBV21-1	NA	TRBJ1-2	CASSRTRVDGYTF	TGTGCCAGCAGCAGAACTCGTGTGGATGGCTACACCTTC
NA	TRBV28	NA	TRBJ1-2	CASTLRAGYGYTF	TGTGCCAGCACCCTTAGAGCAGGCTATGGCTACACCTTC
NA	TRBV5-1	NA	TRBJ2-7	CASSLGSGPYEQYF	TGCGCCAGCAGCTTGGGTTCCGGACCCTACGAGCAGTACTTC
few	TRBV11-2	TRBD2	TRBJ2-1	CASSWTGTSGRNEQFF	TGTGCCAGCAGTTGGACCGGGACTAGCGGGCGCAATGAGCAGTTCTTC
NA	TRBV19	TRBD1	TRBJ1-2	CASSLLPGQGAAGYTF	TGTGCCAGTAGTCTCCTCCCCGGACAGGGGGCAGCGGGCTACACCTTC
NA	TRBV7-3	NA	TRBJ2-2	CASSLLSTGGELFF	TGTGCCAGCAGCTTACTCTCGACGGGCGGGGAGCTGTTTTTT
NA	TRBV30	NA	TRBJ2-4	CAWEKQGAKNIQYF	TGTGCCTGGGAGAAGCAGGGGGCCAAAAACATTCAGTACTTC
NA	TRBV28	NA	TRBJ2-5	CASSLYGRGEETQYF	TGTGCCAGCAGTTTGTACGGGAGAGGCGAAGAGACCCAGTACTTC
NA	TRBV19	TRBD2	TRBJ2-7	CASSIGGGSSYEQYF	TGTGCCAGTAGTATTGGGGGAGGGAGCTCCTACGAGCAGTACTTC
NA	TRBV7-9	TRBD1	TRBJ1-2	CASSSDRGGYTF	TGTGCCAGCAGCTCGGACAGGGGAGGCTACACCTTC
NA	TRBV5-1	NA	TRBJ2-4	CASSFADGKNIQYF	TGCGCCAGCAGCTTCGCGGACGGAAAAAACATTCAGTACTTC
NA	TRBV5-6	NA	TRBJ2-1	CASSFDHFEQFF	TGTGCCAGCAGCTTCGACCATTTTGAGCAGTTCTTC
NA	TRBV27	NA	TRBJ1-2	CASSIRQELNYGYTF	TGTGCCAGCAGTATCCGACAGGAACTCAACTATGGCTACACCTTC
few	TRBV28	NA	TRBJ1-4	CASGVEAEKLFF	TGTGCCAGCGGGGTCGAAGCTGAAAAACTGTTTTTT
few	TRBV7-3	TRBD2	TRBJ2-1	CASSTGTSFREQFF	TGTGCCAGCAGCACCGGGACTAGCTTTAGGGAGCAGTTCTTC
NA	TRBV5-1	NA	TRBJ1-3	CASSSLGLGNTIYF	TGCGCCAGCAGCTCCTTAGGGTTGGGAAACACCATATATTTT
many	TRBV5-4	TRBD2	TRBJ2-1	CASSAGGASGRVYNEQFF	TGTGCCAGCAGCGCAGGGGGTGCTAGCGGGAGGGTTTACAATGAGCAGTTCTTC
once	TRBV4-2	NA	TRBJ2-1	CASSQGPSLYNEQFF	TGTGCCAGCAGCCAAGGCCCGTCCCTATACAATGAGCAGTTCTTC
NA	TRBV5-1	NA	TRBJ2-7	CASSLGQGRGHEQYF	TGCGCCAGCTCCCTGGGCCAGGGTAGGGGTCACGAGCAGTACTTC